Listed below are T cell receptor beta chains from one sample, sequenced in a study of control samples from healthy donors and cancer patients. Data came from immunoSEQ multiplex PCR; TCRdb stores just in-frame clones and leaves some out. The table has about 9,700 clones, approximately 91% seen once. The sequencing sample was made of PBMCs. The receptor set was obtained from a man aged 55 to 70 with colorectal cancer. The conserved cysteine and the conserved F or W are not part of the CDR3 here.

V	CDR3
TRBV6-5	ASSTLVDEKLF
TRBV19	ASSIGGDTDTQY
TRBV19	ASSIRGGQETQY
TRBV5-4	ASSLGTSTGELF
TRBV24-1	ATSDPSYENIQY
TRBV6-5	ASGKHYEQY
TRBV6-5	ASRYRGSTDTQY
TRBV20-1	SASRAGGLYEQY
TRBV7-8	ASNRIGGTDTQY
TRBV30	AWRGLDSNYGYT
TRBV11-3	ASSPGLAGRQETQY
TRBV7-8	ASSFQTPGSNTEAF
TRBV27	ASSYRQNTYEQY
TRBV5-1	ASSFAQMNTEAF
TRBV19	ASSVDSLGEETQY
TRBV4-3	ASSHLYLSGDYNEQF
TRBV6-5	ASRVQGSTDTQY
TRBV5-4	ASSPTLGTSVASYEQY
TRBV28	ASSEGQEETQY
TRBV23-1	ASSGQGPGRDQPQH
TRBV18	ASSISKTNTEAF
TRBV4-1	ASSQGLPGGGNTIY
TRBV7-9	ASSPPGPLNTEAF
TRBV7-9	ASSPSGPWGRLGTDTQY
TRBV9	ASSEGYTQY
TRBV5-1	ASSLNSGGYNEQF
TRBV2	ASMGALGSPLH
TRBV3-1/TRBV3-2	ASSQGAGATEAF
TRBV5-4	ASSLGGSNQPQH
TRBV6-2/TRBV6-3	ASSHGGATTDTQY
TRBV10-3	AISVREAAEAF
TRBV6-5	ASSSGGGNTEAF
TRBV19	ASSILQGLGTEAF
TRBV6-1	ASSELGSGGSYEQY
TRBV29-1	SYWTGSNTEAF
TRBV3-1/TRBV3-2	ASSHRQGHQETQY
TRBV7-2	ASSKRTGGFTEAF
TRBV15	ATSREGGSLVGYT
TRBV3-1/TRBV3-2	ASSQSLGQPQH
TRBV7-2	ASSPGDNDGYT
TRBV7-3	ASSFGPQETQY
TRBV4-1	ASSPGPPRRRNSPLH
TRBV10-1	ASRVTGLNEKLF
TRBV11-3	ASSFWRRGGNQPQH
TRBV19	ASSIGANTEAF
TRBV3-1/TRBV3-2	ASSQPGLENNEQF
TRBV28	ASRRPYAGELLAGTTDTQY
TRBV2	ATFGVGTDTQY
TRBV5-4	ASLTRGYSTDTQY
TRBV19	ASSIRRDRGRERAQETQY